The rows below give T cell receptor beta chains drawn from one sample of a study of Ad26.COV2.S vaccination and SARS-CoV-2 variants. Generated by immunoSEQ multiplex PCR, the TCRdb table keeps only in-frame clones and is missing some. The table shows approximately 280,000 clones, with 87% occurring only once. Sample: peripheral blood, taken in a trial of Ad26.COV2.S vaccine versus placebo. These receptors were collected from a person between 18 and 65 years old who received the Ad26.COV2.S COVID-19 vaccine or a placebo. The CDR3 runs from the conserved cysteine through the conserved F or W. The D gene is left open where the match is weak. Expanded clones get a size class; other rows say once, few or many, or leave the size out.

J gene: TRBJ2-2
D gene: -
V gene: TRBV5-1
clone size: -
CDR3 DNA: TGCGCCAGCAGCTTGGAAGGGGCGCGGTTGGAGCTGTTTTTT
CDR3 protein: CASSLEGARLELFF

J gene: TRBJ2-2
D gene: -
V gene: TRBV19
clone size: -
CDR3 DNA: TGTGCCAGTAGGTCGGCGGTAGGGGAGCTGTTTTTT
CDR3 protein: CASRSAVGELFF

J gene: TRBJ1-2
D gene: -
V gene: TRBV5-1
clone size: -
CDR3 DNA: TGCGCCAGCAGCATCCCGGAATGGGACTCTGTTGGCTACACCTTC
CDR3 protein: CASSIPEWDSVGYTF

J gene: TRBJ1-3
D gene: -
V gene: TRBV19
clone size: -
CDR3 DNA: TGTGCCAGTAGTACAGGGATGACTGGAAACACCATATATTTT
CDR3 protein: CASSTGMTGNTIYF

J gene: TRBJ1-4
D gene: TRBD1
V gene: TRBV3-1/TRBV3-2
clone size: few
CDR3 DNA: TGTGCCAGCAGCCAAGATTCCCAGGGGGCGCAGGATGAAAAACTGTTTTTT
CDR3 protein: CASSQDSQGAQDEKLFF

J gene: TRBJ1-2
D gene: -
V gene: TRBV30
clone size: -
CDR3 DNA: TGTGCCTGGAGTGTACCCTCTCCGGGGAGAGGCTACACCTTC
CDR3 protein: CAWSVPSPGRGYTF

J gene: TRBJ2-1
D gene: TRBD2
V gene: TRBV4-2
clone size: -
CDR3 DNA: TGTGCCAGCAGCCAAGCCAGCGGGAGGAGCAATGAGCAGTTCTTC
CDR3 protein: CASSQASGRSNEQFF

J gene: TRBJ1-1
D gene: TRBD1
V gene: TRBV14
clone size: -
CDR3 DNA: TGTGCCAGCAGCCAAGCCCCCGGATCCTACAGGGGTAGAACTGAAGCTTTCTTT
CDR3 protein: CASSQAPGSYRGRTEAFF

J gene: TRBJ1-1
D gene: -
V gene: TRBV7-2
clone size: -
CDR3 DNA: TGTGCCAGCAGCTTATTACAGGCCCTAAACACTGAAGCTTTCTTT
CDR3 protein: CASSLLQALNTEAFF

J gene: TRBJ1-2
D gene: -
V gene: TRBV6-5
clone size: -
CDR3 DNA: TGTGCCACCATCGGGGACGTGGGCTACACCTTC
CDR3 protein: CATIGDVGYTF

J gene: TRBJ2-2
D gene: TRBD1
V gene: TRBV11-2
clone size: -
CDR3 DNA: TGTGCCAGCAGCCCAAGACAGGGGGCACTCGCGAACACCGGGGAGCTGTTTTTT
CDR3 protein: CASSPRQGALANTGELFF

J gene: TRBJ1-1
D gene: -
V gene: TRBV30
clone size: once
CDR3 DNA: TGTGCCTGGAGCCGACTTTGGGGAAGTGTCAAGAGCACTGAAGCTTTCTTT
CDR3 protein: CAWSRLWGSVKSTEAFF

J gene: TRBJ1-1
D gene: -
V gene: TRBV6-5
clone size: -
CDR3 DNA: TGTGCCAGCAGCCCCGGTCGGGACACTGAAGCTTTCTTT
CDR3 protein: CASSPGRDTEAFF

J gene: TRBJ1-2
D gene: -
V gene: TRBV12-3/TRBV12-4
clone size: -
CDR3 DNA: TGTGCCAGCAGTTGGGACATAAACTATGGCTACACCTTC
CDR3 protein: CASSWDINYGYTF